This is a list of T cell receptor beta chains from one sample in a study of vaccination effects on CD4 cells after COVID-19. Their antigens remain unidentified. Method: immunoSEQ multiplex PCR; TCRdb's copy keeps in-frame clones and lacks some. The sample holds about 74,000 clones, around 77% seen once. The sequences come from CD4+ T cells from PBMCs cultured without peptide, collected before COVID-19 vaccination. All receptors come from a human donor who received a COVID-19 vaccine. Each CDR3 is given with its conserved first and last residue.

cdr3_aa j_call v_call
CASSYSYGLTDTQYF TRBJ2-3 TRBV6-5
CASSLTLRTGTTGELFF TRBJ2-2 TRBV27
CAISERTGGATNEKLFF TRBJ1-4 TRBV10-3
CASRERTVDNQPQHF TRBJ1-5 TRBV28
CASSPTAGGTTIYF TRBJ1-3 TRBV6-5
CASSYRRTGAGNEQFF TRBJ2-1 TRBV6-6
CASSQLSTDTQYF TRBJ2-3 TRBV11-2
CASSYSRLHGYTF TRBJ1-2 TRBV6-5
CASSLVNTNTEAFF TRBJ1-1 TRBV7-8
CTSSQDEGRELKNIQYF TRBJ2-4 TRBV1
CASSPASTDTQYF TRBJ2-3 TRBV3-1/TRBV3-2
CASSSYLGGTEAFF TRBJ1-1 TRBV11-2
CASSTEPGQPQHF TRBJ1-5 TRBV6-5
CASRTTGDTEAFF TRBJ1-1 TRBV5-5
CASSLAEGADTQYF TRBJ2-3 TRBV5-1
CASSEGRDRGWTYQPQHF TRBJ1-5 TRBV2
CAWSVSGGETQYF TRBJ2-5 TRBV30
CAVGTGWHQPQHF TRBJ1-5 TRBV30
CASSHPTGRGETQYF TRBJ2-5 TRBV4-1
CASSLPGDSGNTIYF TRBJ1-3 TRBV28
CASSIGLAGGRDNEQFF TRBJ2-1 TRBV19
CASRNSNQPQHF TRBJ1-5 TRBV12-3/TRBV12-4
CASTAWGGSPLHF TRBJ1-6 TRBV12-3/TRBV12-4
CASSADRVTDTQYF TRBJ2-3 TRBV6-4
CATSRGRTGGTGHEQFF TRBJ2-1 TRBV15
CASSGFFGGPGTDTQYF TRBJ2-3 TRBV18
CASSLGTGSGYTF TRBJ1-2 TRBV5-1
CASSLTGPYGYTF TRBJ1-2 TRBV5-5
CASFGTNQQETQYF TRBJ2-5 TRBV3-1/TRBV3-2
CASSIGASGANTGELFF TRBJ2-2 TRBV19
CASSSGQANEKLFF TRBJ1-4 TRBV28
CASSRPPGTEDQPQHF TRBJ1-5 TRBV7-3
CASSPGGAQETQYF TRBJ2-5 TRBV18
CASSFSGRDNEKLFF TRBJ1-4 TRBV5-1
CATSRGGSGRGTEAFF TRBJ1-1 TRBV15
CASSLGSRLNTEAFF TRBJ1-1 TRBV7-2
CASSLRDTSRETQYF TRBJ2-5 TRBV19
CASSLIGTGGYSPLHF TRBJ1-6 TRBV5-6
CASPLAGLVTGEQFF TRBJ2-1 TRBV5-8
CASSLGGYSYNEQFF TRBJ2-1 TRBV11-3
CASPEQHKVEVLNTEAFF TRBJ1-1 TRBV5-8
CASSDYSAENEQFF TRBJ2-1 TRBV6-6
CASSQVILPGNTIYF TRBJ1-3 TRBV3-1/TRBV3-2
CASSLTGGTGELFF TRBJ2-2 TRBV28
CASSLGRGNEKLFF TRBJ1-4 TRBV7-8
CASSSDASYGYTF TRBJ1-2 TRBV11-2